This TCR beta chain was identified in a study of shared clonotypes between healthy human individuals. Study-wide background: For every donor, three CD4 naive, three CD4 memory, two CD8 naive and one CD8 memory plates were used. Study results and limitations: Shared across a few donors were around 5% of the naive CD4 clonotypes.

Here immunoSEQ multiplex PCR was the method, and the copy in TCRdb shows in-frame clones only, minus some. This sample has over a million clones; 95% to 97% occur once, and the top ten carry approximately 1.1%. As for this clone: Its antigen is unknown.

The TCR originated in a man younger than 40 in good health. Material for sequencing was naive CD4+ T cells sorted from blood. As to subset: CD45RA+ positively selected.

The DNA for the CDR3 is TGCGCCAGCACCCCACAGGCTAGCGGATTGGAGACCCAGTACTTC. The encoded protein is CASTPQASGLETQYF. The chain links TRBV10-2 to TRBJ2-5; 7 bases are shared with TRBD2. The CDR3 covers 15 residues. J was trimmed by 5 bases and V by 7 bases; bases with no gene match: 13. The germline gives CDR1 WSHSY, CDR2 SAAADI.